This TCR beta chain comes out of a study of naive and memory T cell subsets. Whole-study results and caveats: Clonotypes here are unpaired alpha or beta chain sequences. Diversity fell and Gini index rose from naive through CM, EM, EMRA.

There are 16 residues in the CDR3. Per the germline V gene, CDR1 is SGHRS and CDR2 is YFSETQ. V lost 2 bases, J lost 0 bases, and 9 bases lay in between. This clonotype was picked up a small number of times. Antigen unknown. An equimolar mix of two oligonucleotides served as the beta constant-region primer for TRBC1 and TRBC2. An oligonucleotide with the SP2 primer and a 12-nucleotide UMI was ligated to the cDNA 3' end. Each CDR3 protein is one row after TCRdb ran MiXCR on the UMI-ligation and nested PCR reads. The sample carries 120,000 to 150,000 distinct CDR3 sequences, about 18% recorded once. The TCR sequence derives from a human donor in good health. The rearrangement joins TRBV5-1 to TRBJ2-6; D gene uncertain. The specimen sequenced was naive CD4+ T cells from blood. The DNA of the CDR3 is TGCGCCAGCAGCTTTGGCCGGACCTCTGGGGCCAACGTCCTGACTTTC. It yields the protein CASSFGRTSGANVLTF.